A single sample is the source of the 8 T cell receptor beta chains below, sequenced in a study of OX40 agonist ivuxolimab in advanced cancers. Only in-frame clones appear in the TCRdb table, and some are missing; sequencing was by immunoSEQ multiplex PCR. This table has about 64,000 clones, 88% appearing once. The source material was CD4+ or CD8+ T cells sorted from blood, sampled in a trial of the OX40 agonist ivuxolimab. The receptors come from an adult with an advanced solid tumor such as melanoma, head and neck, liver or kidney cancer.

The rearrangement links TRBV28 to TRBJ2-7; 9 nucleotides align to TRBD2. The CDR3 runs 16 residues. With 3 bases clipped from V and 2 bases from J, the junction kept 8 bases outside the gene matches. Germline assignment: CDR1 MDHEN and CDR2 SYDVKM. In DNA form, the CDR3 reads TGTGCCAGCAGTTTCCGACTAGCGGATTTAACCTACGAGCAGTACTTC. The encoded protein is CASSFRLADLTYEQYF.

This chain links TRBV7-9 with TRBJ2-7; D gene unclear. Trimming shortened V by 5 bases and J by 2 bases, and 10 bases separated the two germline ends. The germline CDR1 and CDR2 sequences are SEHNR and FQNEAQ (reference sequence). CDR3 length: 13 residues. This CDR3 reads CASSAYGAYEQYF. The CDR3, as DNA: TGTGCCAGCAGCGCTTATGGCGCCTACGAGCAGTACTTC.

V is TRBV15 and J is TRBJ1-3; D ambiguous. The CDR3 covers 16 residues. Trimming removed 0 bases at V and 2 bases at J, with 11 bases between. CDR1 and CDR2 from the germline V gene are LNHNV and YYDKDF (reference sequence). CDR3 bases: TGTGCCACCAGCAGAGATCATCGGTTCCCTGGAAACACCATATATTTT. This gives the protein CATSRDHRFPGNTIYF.

The genes are TRBV7-3 and TRBJ2-7; 7 bases map to TRBD2. The J segment lost 2 bases and the V segment lost 2 bases, leaving 6 bases of the junction unmatched. The length of the CDR3 is 15 residues. Germline V lookup: CDR1 SGHTA, CDR2 FQGTGA. The CDR3 DNA reads as TGTGCCAGCAGCTTAGCGGGCGGACTAGCCTACGAGCAGTACTTC. Protein sequence: CASSLAGGLAYEQYF.

The J gene is TRBJ2-5, the V gene TRBV14; D might be TRBD2 (5 bases). The CDR3 is made up of 15 amino acids. In germline, CDR1 is SGHDN, CDR2 FVKESK. Trimming shortened V by 4 bases and J by 5 bases, and 17 bases separated the two germline ends. The CDR3 bases are TGTGCCAGCAGCCCCGGACTCCGAGGGATGGAGACCCAGTACTTC. Its protein product is CASSPGLRGMETQYF.

The chain links TRBV28 to TRBJ1-1; no firm D call. V was trimmed by 4 bases and J by 5 bases, leaving 20 bases between them. The CDR3 sequence is 16 residues long. Germline-derived CDR1 and CDR2 are MDHEN and SYDVKM. For the CDR3, the DNA is TGTGCCAGCAGTTCCTTCCAACCCCCTCGACGAACTGAAGCTTTCTTT. It specifies CASSSFQPPRRTEAFF. The complete variable domain, with remaining parts taken from reference TRBV28 and TRBJ1-1, reads DVKVTQSSRYLVKRTGEKVFLECVQDMDHENMFWYRQDPGLGLRLIYFSYDVKMKEKGDIPEGYSVSREKKERFSLILESASTNQTSMYLCASSSFQPPRRTEAFFGQGTRLTVV.

The chain uses TRBV5-1 and TRBJ1-1; D gene uncertain. This CDR3 has 14 residues. The germline V and J ends were trimmed by 3 bases and 5 bases, with 14 bases remaining between them. The germline gives CDR1 SGHRS, CDR2 YFSETQ. The CDR3 region has the DNA TGCGCCAGCAGCTCCGGACCTGTGGGGACTGAAGCTTTCTTT. It is translated as CASSSGPVGTEAFF.

This rearrangement joins TRBV5-6 to TRBJ1-5, with a possible D match to TRBD1 (5 bases). Trimming cost V 0 bases and J 0 bases, with 19 bases left between them. This CDR3 is 19 amino acids long. Per the germline V gene, CDR1 is SGHDT and CDR2 is YYEEEE. CDR3 sequence reads: CASSLGGREIPNSNQPQHF. CDR3 bases: TGTGCCAGCAGCTTGGGGGGCCGCGAAATCCCAAATAGCAATCAGCCCCAGCATTTT.